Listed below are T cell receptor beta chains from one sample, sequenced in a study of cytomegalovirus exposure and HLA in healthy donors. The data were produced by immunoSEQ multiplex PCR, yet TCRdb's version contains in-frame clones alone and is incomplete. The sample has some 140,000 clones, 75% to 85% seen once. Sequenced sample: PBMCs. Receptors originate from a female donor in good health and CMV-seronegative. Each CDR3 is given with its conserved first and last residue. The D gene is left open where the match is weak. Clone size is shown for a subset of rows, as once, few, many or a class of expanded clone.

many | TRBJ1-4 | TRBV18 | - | CASAGRINEKLFF
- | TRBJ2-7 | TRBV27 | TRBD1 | CASTRQGSYEQYF
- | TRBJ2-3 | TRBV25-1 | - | CASRAEGTDTQYF
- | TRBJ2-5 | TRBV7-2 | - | CASSLSVQETQYF
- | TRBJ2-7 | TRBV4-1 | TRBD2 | CASSPAGGREQYF
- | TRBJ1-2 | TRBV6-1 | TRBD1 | CASSVSQGVRYTF
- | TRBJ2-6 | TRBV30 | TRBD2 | CAWNSGSLSGANVLTF
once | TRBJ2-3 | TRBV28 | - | CASSRSLSTDTQYF
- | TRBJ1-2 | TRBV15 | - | CATSRDRQYYGYTF
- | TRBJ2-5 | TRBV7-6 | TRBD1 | CASSLGLGGGETQYF
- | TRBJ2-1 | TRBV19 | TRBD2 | CASSPTSGSSYNEQFF
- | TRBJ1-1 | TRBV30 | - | CAWNVRMNTEAFF
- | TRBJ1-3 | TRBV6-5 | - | CASSSLTELSGNTIYF
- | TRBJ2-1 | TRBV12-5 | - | CASGGGLGSYNEQFF